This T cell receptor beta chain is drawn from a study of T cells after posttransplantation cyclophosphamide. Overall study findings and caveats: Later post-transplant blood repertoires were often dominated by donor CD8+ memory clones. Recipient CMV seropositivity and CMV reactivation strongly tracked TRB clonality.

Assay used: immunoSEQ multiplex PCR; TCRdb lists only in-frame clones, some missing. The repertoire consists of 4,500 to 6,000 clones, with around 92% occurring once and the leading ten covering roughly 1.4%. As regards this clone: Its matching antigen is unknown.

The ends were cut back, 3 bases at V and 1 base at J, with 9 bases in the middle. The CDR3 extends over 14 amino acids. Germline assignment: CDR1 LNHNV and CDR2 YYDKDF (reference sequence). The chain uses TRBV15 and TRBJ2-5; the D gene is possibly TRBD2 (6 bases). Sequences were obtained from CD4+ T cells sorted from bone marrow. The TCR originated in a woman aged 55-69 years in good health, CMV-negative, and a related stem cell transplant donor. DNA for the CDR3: TGTGCCACCAGCAGGGGGGGACTCCAAGAGACCCAGTACTTC. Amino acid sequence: CATSRGGLQETQYF.